This TCR beta chain appears in the sequencing data of a study of T cell responses to AZD1222 COVID-19 vaccine. This CDR3 contains 17 residues. Libraries were prepared by immunoSEQ multiplex PCR; TCRdb keeps only in-frame clonotypes and omits some of them. The table shows about 150,000 clones, with about 90% occurring only once. This sample comprised peripheral blood, obtained on day 0 of AZD1222 vaccination. The chain carries TRBV21-1 and TRBJ2-5; TRBD2 reflects the table's D call only, with no check against the DNA. TRBV21-1 is shown as a pseudogene. This TCR derives from an adult in good health. The CDR3 DNA sequence: TGTGCCAGCAGCCCGCTCTTCGGGGCGGGAGTTTTGGAGACCCAGTACTTC. It codes for CASSPLFGAGVLETQYF.